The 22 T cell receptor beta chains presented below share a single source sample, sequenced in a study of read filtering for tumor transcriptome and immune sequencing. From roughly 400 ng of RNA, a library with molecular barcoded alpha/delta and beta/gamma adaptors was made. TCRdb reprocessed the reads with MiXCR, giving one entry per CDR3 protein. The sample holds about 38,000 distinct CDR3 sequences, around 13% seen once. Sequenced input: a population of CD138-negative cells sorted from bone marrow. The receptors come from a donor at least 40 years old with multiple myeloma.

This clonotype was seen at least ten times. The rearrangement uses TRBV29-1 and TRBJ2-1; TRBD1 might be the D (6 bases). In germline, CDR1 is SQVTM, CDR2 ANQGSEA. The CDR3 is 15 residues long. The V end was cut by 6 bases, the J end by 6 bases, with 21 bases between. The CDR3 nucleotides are TGCAGCGTCGGAACCCAGGGGATCTACAGCAATGAGCAGTTCTTC. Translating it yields CSVGTQGIYSNEQFF.

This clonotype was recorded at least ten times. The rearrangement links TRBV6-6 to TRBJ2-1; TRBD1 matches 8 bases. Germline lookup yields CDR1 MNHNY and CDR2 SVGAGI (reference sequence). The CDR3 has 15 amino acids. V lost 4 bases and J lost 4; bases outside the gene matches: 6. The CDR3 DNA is TGTGCCAGCAGTTTCTCCGGGACAGGATACAATGAGCAGTTCTTC. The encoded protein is CASSFSGTGYNEQFF.

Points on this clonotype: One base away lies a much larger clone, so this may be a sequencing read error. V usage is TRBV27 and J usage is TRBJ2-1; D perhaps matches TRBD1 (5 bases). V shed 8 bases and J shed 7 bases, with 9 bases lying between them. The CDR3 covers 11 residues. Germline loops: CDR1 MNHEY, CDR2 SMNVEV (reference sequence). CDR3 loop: CASQGGNEQFF. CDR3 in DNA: TGTGCCAGCCAGGGTGGTAATGAGCAGTTCTTC.

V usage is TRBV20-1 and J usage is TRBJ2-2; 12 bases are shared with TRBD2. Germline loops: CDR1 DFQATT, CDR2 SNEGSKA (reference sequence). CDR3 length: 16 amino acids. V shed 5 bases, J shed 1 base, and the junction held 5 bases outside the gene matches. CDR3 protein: CSAGILAGGNTGELFF. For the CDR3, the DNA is TGCAGTGCTGGGATACTAGCGGGAGGGAACACCGGGGAGCTGTTTTTT.

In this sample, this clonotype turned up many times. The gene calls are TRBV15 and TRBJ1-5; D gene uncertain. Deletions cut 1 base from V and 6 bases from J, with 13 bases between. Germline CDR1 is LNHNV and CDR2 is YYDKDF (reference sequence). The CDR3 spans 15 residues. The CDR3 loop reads CATSRGNRAGQPQHF. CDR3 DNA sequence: TGTGCCACCAGCAGAGGCAACAGAGCGGGTCAGCCCCAGCATTTT.

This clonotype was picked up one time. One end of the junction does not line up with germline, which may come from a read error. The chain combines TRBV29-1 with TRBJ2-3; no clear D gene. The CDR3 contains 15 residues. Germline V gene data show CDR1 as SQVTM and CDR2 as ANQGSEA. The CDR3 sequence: CIVEDLESFRNKQYF. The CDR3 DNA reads TGCATCGTTGAAGATCTTGAATCCTTCCGGAATAAGCAGTATTTT.

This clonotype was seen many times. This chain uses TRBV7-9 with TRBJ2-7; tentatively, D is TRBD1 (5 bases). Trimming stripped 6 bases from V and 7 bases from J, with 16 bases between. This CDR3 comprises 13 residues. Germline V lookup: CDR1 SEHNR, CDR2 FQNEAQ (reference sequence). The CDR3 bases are TGTGCCAGCAGTCGCCTAGGGGTAGGGGAGCAGTACTTC. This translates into CASSRLGVGEQYF.

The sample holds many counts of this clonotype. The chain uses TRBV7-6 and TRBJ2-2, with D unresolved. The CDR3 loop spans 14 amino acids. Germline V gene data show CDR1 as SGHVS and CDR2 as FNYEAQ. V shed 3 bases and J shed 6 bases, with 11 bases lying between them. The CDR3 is CASSLLHSSGELFF. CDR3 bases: TGTGCCAGCAGCTTGTTGCACTCCTCCGGGGAGCTGTTTTTT.

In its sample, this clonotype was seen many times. The CDR3 loop reads CSARRTGSQEQFF. CDR3 DNA sequence: TGCAGTGCCCGGAGAACAGGTTCTCAGGAGCAGTTCTTC. V is TRBV20-1 and J is TRBJ2-1, with D maybe TRBD1 (5 bases). CDR1 and CDR2 (germline): DFQATT, SNEGSKA (reference sequence). The CDR3 has 13 residues. V lost 6 bases and J 10 bases, leaving 19 bases between the germline ends.

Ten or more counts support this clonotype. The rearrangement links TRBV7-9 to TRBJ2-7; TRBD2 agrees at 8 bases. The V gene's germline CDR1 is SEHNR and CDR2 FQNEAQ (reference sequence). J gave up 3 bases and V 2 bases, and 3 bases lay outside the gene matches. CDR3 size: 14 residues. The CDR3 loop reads CASSLTSGLYEQYF. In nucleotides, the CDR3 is TGTGCCAGCAGCTTAACTAGCGGCCTCTACGAGCAGTACTTC.

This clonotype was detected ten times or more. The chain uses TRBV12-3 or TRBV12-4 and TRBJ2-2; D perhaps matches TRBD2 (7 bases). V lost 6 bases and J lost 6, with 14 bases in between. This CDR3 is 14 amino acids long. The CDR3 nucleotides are TGTGCCAGCAGGCGGGGGCGGGGCCCCGGGGAGCTGTTTTTT. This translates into CASRRGRGPGELFF.

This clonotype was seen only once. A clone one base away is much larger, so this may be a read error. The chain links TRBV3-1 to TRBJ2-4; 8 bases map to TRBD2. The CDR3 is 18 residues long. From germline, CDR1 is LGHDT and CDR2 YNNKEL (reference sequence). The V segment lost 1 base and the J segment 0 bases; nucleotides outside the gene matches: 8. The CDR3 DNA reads TGTGCCAGCAGCCAAGGATGGACGGGAGGGCAAGCCAAAAACATTCAGTACTTC. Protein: CASSQGWTGGQAKNIQYF.

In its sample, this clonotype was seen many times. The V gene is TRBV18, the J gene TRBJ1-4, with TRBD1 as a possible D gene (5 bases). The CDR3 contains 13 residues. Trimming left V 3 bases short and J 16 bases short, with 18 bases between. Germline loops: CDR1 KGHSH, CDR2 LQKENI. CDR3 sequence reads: CASSPSSDSEEFF. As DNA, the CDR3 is TGTGCCAGCTCACCCTCCTCCGACAGCGAGGAGTTTTTT.

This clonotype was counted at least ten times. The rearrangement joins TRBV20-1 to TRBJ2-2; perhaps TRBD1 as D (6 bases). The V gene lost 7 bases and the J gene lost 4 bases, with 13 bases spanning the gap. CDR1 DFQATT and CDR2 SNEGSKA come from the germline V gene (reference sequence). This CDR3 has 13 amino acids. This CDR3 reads CSVGTGSTGELFF. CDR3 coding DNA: TGCAGTGTCGGTACAGGGAGCACCGGGGAGCTGTTTTTT.

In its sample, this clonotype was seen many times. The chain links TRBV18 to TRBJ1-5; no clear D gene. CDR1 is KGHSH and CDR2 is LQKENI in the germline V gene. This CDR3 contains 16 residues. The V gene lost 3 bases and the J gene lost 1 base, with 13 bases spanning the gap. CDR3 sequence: CASSPRPASSNQPQHF. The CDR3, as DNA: TGTGCCAGCTCACCGCGACCGGCCAGCAGCAATCAGCCCCAGCATTTT.

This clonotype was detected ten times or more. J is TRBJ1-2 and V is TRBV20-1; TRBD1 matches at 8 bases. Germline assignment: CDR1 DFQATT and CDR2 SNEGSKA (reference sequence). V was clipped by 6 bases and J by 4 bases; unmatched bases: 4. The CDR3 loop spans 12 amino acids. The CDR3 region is CSARQGSYGYTF. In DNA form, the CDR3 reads TGCAGTGCCCGACAGGGGAGCTATGGCTACACCTTC.

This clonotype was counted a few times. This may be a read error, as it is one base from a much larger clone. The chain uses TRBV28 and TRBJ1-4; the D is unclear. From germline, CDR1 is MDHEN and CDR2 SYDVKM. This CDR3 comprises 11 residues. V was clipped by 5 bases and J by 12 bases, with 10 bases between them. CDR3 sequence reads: CASSGREQLFF. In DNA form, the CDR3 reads TGTGCCAGCAGTGGTAGGGAACAACTGTTTTTT.

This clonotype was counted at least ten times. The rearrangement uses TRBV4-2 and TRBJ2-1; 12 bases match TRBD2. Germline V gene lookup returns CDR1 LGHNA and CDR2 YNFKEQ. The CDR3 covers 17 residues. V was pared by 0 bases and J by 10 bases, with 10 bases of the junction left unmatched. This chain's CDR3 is CASSQDPLAGGPGEQFF. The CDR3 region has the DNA TGTGCCAGCAGCCAAGATCCTCTAGCGGGAGGGCCGGGCGAGCAGTTCTTC.

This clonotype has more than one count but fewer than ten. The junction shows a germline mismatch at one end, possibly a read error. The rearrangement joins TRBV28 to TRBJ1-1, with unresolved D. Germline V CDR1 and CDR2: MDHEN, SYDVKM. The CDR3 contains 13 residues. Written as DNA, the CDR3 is TGTGCCAGCAGTTTAGAAAGCAGACGGTTGATTCTCTTT. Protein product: CASSLESRRLILF.

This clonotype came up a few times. In DNA form, the CDR3 reads TGTGCCAGCAGCCGTCCGGGACGGAATGACCCAGATACGCAGTATTTT. It codes for CASSRPGRNDPDTQYF. This chain joins TRBV3-1 and TRBJ2-3; either TRBD1 or TRBD2 may supply D (5 bases each). The CDR3 extends over 16 amino acids. Germline CDR1 is LGHDT and CDR2 is YNNKEL (reference sequence). V gave up 4 bases and J gave up 4 bases, with 18 bases separating them.

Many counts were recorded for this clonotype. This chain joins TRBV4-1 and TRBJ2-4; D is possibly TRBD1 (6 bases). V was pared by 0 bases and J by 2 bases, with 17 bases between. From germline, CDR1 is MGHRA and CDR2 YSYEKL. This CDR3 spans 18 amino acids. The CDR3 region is CASSQDVQGPETKNIQYF. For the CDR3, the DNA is TGCGCCAGCAGCCAAGATGTTCAGGGGCCGGAGACCAAAAACATTCAGTACTTC.

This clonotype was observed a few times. In DNA, the CDR3 is TGTGCCGTTCCCGGGGGCGGACGTCCCGATGAGCAGTTCTTC. Encoded protein: CAVPGGGRPDEQFF. V is TRBV27 and J is TRBJ2-1; D tentatively reads TRBD1 or TRBD2 (6 bases each). Germline values: CDR1 MNHEY, CDR2 SMNVEV (reference sequence). CDR3 length: 14 residues. Trimming shortened V by 11 bases and J by 8 bases, and 22 bases separated the two germline ends.